Sequencing of this TCR beta chain was carried out in a study of cytomegalovirus exposure and HLA in healthy donors. The overall study: A previous analysis identified 95 million to 140 million unique TCR beta sequences derived from 180 million or so T cells. Study-wide points: Immune exposure information available was restricted to CMV serostatus. DRB1 had the most TCR associations and HLA-C the fewest, a later analysis found, with rates varying by HLA locus. Rarity marked most TCR sequences, yet some public TCRs occurred in many donors.

Regarding this clone: Its specificity is unknown.

The germline V gene has CDR1 LNHDA and CDR2 SQIVND (reference sequence). Between the trimmed V and J ends, which lost 5 bases and 5 bases, there was a span of 9 bases. The CDR3 length is 12 residues. Primers: 60 Vbeta forward and 13 Jbeta reverse. The table came from immunoSEQ multiplex PCR; TCRdb's copy has only in-frame clones and leaves some out. The table shows roughly 77,000 clones, with 60% to 80% occurring only once. The sample taken for sequencing was PBMCs. The chain combines TRBV19 with TRBJ1-2; a weak D match, TRBD1 (6 bases). The source is a woman aged 40 to 49 in good health and CMV-seropositive. The CDR3 spells CASSADRYGYTF. The CDR3 bases are TGTGCCAGTAGTGCCGACAGGTATGGCTACACCTTC.